One sample yielded the 13 T cell receptor beta chains listed below, sequenced in a study of prognosis after radiotherapy for stage I lung cancer. The authors amplified TCR beta CDR3 from genomic DNA using two-round multiplex PCR. Primers targeting each individual TRBV and TRBJ gene were applied in first-round PCR. TCRdb ran MiXCR on the multiplex PCR reads and lists one entry per CDR3 protein. The sample lists 9,500 to 15,000 distinct CDR3 sequences, about 59% occurring once. This material consisted of PBMCs, taken before or after stereotactic body radiation therapy (not recorded which). Every receptor here comes from a donor over 45 with non-small cell lung cancer.

By sample fraction, this clonotype is medium-sized. The rearrangement joins TRBV28 to TRBJ1-6, with D possibly matching TRBD1 (5 bases). The CDR3 has 14 residues. The germline V gene encodes CDR1 MDHEN and CDR2 SYDVKM. V was shortened by 2 bases and J by 6 bases, with 8 bases between the two germline ends. The DNA of the CDR3 is TGTGCCAGCAGTTTAGTACAGGCTAATTCACCCCTCCACTTT. This gives the protein CASSLVQANSPLHF.

The chain has TRBV13 and TRBJ2-1; perhaps TRBD2 as D (6 bases). Looked up from germline, CDR1 is PRHDT and CDR2 is FYEKMQ (reference sequence). Trimming stripped 5 bases from V and 8 bases from J, with 10 bases between. The CDR3 totals 12 residues. The CDR3 DNA is TGTGCCAGCAGCGTGGCGGGGTATGAGCAGTTCTTC. Amino acid sequence: CASSVAGYEQFF.

This clonotype came up many times. The V call is TRBV7-9, the J call TRBJ2-7; 7 bases align to TRBD2. Germline CDR1 reads SEHNR; CDR2 reads FQNEAQ (reference sequence). Unmatched junction bases numbered 0, after V lost 3 bases and J lost 1 base. There are 13 residues in the CDR3. The CDR3 DNA follows: TGTGCCAGCAGCTTCGGGGGGTCCTACGAGCAGTACTTC. Translating gives CASSFGGSYEQYF.

This sequence joins TRBV24-1 and TRBJ1-2; D not certain. The V and J ends lost 4 bases and 4 bases respectively, with 12 bases between them. Germline V gene data show CDR1 as KGHDR and CDR2 as SFDVKD. The CDR3 runs 14 residues. The CDR3 DNA reads TGTGCCACCAGTGACCCCGGCATTGGCTATGGCTACACCTTC. Translating gives CATSDPGIGYGYTF.

This clonotype is medium-sized in the sample. V and J are TRBV19 and TRBJ2-2; 12 nucleotides match TRBD2. Germline V gene sequence: CDR1 LNHDA, CDR2 SQIVND (reference sequence). The CDR3 is made up of 14 amino acids. V dropped 9 bases and J dropped 5; count of bases not matched to a gene: 4. The CDR3 DNA reads as TGTGCCAGCGCACTAGCGGGAGGTACCGGGGAGCTGTTTTTT. Amino acids: CASALAGGTGELFF.

Many counts were recorded for this clonotype. This sequence joins TRBV6-1 and TRBJ2-2; D is perhaps TRBD1 (5 bases). Germline V CDR1 and CDR2: MNHNS, SASEGT. The V end was cut by 6 bases, the J end by 4 bases, with 12 bases between. This CDR3 has 14 amino acids. The CDR3 DNA is TGTGCCAGCAGCCGAACAGGAAGCACCGGGGAGCTGTTTTTT. Amino acids: CASSRTGSTGELFF.

By sample share, this clonotype is medium-sized. The rearrangement uses TRBV12-3 or TRBV12-4 and TRBJ1-2; TRBD1 might be the D (6 bases). Trimming took 4 bases from V and 4 from J, leaving 10 bases between them. This CDR3 has 13 amino acids. CDR3 nucleotides: TGTGCCAGCAGTTCCGGGGGCCGCTATGGCTACACCTTC. As protein: CASSSGGRYGYTF.

This clonotype has a single count. A junction boundary mismatches the germline segment, possibly from a read error. The chain combines TRBV2 with TRBJ1-1; no clear D gene. The V gene's germline CDR1 is SNHLY and CDR2 FYNNEI. The CDR3 is made up of 14 amino acids. The CDR3 sequence is CASSDPVISTESFF. The CDR3 DNA reads TGTGCCAGCAGTGATCCGGTCATTAGCACTGAATCTTTCTTT.

The V gene is TRBV20-1, the J gene TRBJ2-7, with TRBD1 matching over 8 bases. With V trimmed by 2 bases and J by 2 bases, 14 bases remained unmatched. The germline V gene has CDR1 DFQATT and CDR2 SNEGSKA (reference sequence). This CDR3 region has 17 residues. This CDR3 is CSARSDRVKVNPYEQYF. The CDR3 region has the DNA TGCAGTGCTAGATCGGACAGGGTTAAGGTCAATCCCTACGAGCAGTACTTC.

The rearrangement joins TRBV6-1 to TRBJ1-6; TRBD1 matches 9 bases. The J segment lost 7 bases and the V segment lost 6 bases, leaving 7 bases of the junction unmatched. CDR1 is MNHNS, CDR2 SASEGT, per germline. The CDR3 length is 15 residues. In nucleotides, the CDR3 is TGTGCCAGCAGACTAAGGGACAGGGACAATTCACCCCTCCACTTT. Encoded protein: CASRLRDRDNSPLHF.

V is TRBV19 and J is TRBJ2-1; D is unresolved. The V end was cut by 3 bases, the J end by 0 bases, with 9 bases between. CDR1 LNHDA and CDR2 SQIVND come from the germline V gene (reference sequence). The CDR3 runs 15 residues. CDR3 residues: CASSICGSSYNEQFF. As DNA, the CDR3 is TGTGCCAGTAGTATCTGTGGAAGCTCCTACAATGAGCAGTTCTTC.

J is TRBJ1-1 and V is TRBV12-3 or TRBV12-4; D gene unclear. This CDR3 spans 14 amino acids. V was pared by 6 bases and J by 5 bases, with 16 bases between. CDR3 amino acids: CASSMGDERTEAFF. CDR3 DNA sequence: TGTGCCAGCAGCATGGGCGACGAGAGGACTGAAGCTTTCTTT.

By share, this clonotype counts as medium-sized. This chain uses TRBV7-9 with TRBJ2-3; TRBD2 matches 7 bases. Unmatched junction bases numbered 6, after V lost 5 bases and J lost 4 bases. Looked up from germline, CDR1 is SEHNR and CDR2 is FQNEAQ (reference sequence). The CDR3 has 14 residues. In DNA, the CDR3 is TGTGCCAGCAGCCGAGGACTAGGCGCAGATACGCAGTATTTT. The encoded protein is CASSRGLGADTQYF.